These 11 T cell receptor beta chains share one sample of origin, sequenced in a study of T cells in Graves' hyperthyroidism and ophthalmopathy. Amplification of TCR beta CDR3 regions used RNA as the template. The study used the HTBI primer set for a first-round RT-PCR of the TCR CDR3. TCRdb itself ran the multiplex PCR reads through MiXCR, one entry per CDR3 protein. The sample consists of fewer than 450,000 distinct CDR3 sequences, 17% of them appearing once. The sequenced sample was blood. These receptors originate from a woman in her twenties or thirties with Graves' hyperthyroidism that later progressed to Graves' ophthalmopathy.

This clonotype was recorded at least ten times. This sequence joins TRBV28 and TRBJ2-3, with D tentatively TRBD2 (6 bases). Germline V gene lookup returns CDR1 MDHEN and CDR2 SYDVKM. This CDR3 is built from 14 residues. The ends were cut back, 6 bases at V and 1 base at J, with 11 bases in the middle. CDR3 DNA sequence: TGTGCCAGCAGCCTCCCGGGGGGCACAGATACGCAGTATTTT. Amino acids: CASSLPGGTDTQYF.

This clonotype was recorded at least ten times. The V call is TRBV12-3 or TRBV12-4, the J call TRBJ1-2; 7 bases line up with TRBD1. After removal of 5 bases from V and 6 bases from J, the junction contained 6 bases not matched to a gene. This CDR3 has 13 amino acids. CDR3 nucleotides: TGTGCCAGCAGTCCGACAGGGTCCCATGGCTACACCTTC. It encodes CASSPTGSHGYTF.

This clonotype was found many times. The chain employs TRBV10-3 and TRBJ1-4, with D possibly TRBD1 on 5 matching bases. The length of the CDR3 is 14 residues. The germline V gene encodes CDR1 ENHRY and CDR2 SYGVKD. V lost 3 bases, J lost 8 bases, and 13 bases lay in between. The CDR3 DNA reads TGTGCCATCAGTGAAGGGCAGGGCTACGAAAAACTGTTTTTT. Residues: CAISEGQGYEKLFF.

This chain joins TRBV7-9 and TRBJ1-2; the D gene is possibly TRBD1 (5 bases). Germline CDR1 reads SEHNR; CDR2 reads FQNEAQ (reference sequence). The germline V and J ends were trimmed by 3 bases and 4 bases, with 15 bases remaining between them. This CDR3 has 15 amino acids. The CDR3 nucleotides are TGTGCCAGCAGCTTGGGCCGGGGGGTGTCCTATGGCTACACCTTC. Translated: CASSLGRGVSYGYTF.

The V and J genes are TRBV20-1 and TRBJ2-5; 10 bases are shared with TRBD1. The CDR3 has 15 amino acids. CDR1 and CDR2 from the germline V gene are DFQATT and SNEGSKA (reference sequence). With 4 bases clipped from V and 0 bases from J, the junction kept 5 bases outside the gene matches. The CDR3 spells CSAKRTGGDQETQYF. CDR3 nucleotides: TGCAGTGCTAAAAGGACAGGGGGGGACCAAGAGACCCAGTACTTC.

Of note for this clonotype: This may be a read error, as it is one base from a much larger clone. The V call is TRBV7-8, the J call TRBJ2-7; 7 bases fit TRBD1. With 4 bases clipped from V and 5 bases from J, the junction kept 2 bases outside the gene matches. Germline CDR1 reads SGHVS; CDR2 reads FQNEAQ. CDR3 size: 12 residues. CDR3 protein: CASSSQGNEQYF. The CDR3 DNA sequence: TGTGCCAGCAGCTCACAGGGGAACGAGCAGTACTTC.

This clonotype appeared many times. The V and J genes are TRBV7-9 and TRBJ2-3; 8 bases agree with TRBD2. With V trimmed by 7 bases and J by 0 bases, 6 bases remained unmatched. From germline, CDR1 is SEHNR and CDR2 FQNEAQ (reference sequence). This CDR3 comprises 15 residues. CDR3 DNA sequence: TGTGCCAGCACCGTCGGGACTAGTAGCACAGATACGCAGTATTTT. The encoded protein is CASTVGTSSTDTQYF.

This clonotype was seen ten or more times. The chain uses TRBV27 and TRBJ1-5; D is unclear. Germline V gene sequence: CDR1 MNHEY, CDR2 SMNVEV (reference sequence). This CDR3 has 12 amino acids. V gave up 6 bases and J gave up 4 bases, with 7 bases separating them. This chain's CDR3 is CASRAVNQPQHF. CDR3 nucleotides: TGTGCCAGCAGGGCGGTAAATCAGCCCCAGCATTTT.

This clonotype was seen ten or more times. CDR3 sequence reads: CASRAMGSFSHEQFF. The CDR3 region has the DNA TGTGCCAGCAGAGCCATGGGTTCGTTTTCTCATGAGCAGTTCTTC. V is TRBV2 and J is TRBJ2-1; D is undetermined. The V gene's germline CDR1 is SNHLY and CDR2 FYNNEI. There are 15 residues in the CDR3. Between the trimmed V and J ends, which lost 6 bases and 8 bases, there was a span of 20 bases.

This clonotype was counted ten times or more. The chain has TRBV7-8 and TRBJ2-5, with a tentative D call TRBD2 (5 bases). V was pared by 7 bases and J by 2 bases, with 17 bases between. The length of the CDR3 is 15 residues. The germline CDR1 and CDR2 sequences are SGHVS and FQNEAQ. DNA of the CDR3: TGTGCCAGCAAGGAATACGGGATGAAACAAGAGACCCAGTACTTC. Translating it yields CASKEYGMKQETQYF.

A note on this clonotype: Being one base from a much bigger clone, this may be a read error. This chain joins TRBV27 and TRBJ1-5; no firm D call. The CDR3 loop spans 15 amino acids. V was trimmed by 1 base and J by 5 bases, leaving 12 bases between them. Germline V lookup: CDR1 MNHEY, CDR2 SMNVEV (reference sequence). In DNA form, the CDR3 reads TGTGCCAGCAGTTTATACCGGGCCAGCGATCAGCCCCAGCATTTT. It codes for CASSLYRASDQPQHF.